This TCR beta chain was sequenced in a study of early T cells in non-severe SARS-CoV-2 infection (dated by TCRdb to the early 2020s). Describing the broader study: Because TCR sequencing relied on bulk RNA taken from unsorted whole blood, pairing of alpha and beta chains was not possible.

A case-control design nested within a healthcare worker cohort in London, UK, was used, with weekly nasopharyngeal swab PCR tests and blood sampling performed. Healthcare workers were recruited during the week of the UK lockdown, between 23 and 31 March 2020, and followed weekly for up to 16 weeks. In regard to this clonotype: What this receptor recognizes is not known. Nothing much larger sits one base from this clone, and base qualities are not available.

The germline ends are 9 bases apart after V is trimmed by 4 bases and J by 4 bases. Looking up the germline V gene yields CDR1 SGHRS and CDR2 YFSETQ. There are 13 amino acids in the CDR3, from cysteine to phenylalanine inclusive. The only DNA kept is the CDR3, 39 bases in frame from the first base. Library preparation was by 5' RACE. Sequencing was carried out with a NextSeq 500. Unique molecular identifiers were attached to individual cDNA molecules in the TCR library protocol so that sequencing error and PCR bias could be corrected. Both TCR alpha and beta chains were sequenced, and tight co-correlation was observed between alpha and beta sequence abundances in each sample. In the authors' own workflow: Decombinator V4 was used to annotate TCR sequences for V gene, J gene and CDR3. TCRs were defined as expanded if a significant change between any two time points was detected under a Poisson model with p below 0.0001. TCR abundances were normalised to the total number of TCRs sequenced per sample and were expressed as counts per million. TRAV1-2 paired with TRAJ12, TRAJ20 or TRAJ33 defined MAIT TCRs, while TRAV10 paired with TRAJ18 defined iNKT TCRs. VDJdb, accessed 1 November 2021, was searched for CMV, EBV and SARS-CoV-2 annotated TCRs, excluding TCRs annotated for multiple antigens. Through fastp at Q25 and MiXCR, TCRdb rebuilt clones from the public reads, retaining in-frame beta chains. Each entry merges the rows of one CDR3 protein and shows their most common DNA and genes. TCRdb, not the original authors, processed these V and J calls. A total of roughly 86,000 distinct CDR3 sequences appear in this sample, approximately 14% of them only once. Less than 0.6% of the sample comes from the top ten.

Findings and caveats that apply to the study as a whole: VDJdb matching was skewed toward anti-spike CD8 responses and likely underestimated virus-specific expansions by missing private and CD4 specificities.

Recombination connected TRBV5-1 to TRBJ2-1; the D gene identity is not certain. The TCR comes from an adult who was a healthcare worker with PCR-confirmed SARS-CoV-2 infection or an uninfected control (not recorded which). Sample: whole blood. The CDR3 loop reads CASSPPPYNEQFF. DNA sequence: TGCGCCAGCAGCCCCCCCCCGTACAATGAGCAGTTCTTC.